Listed here is a single T cell receptor beta chain. Its antigen is unidentified. The data were taken from a study of monozygotic twins with cystic fibrosis. Whole-study findings and limits: The repertoire was suggested to be naive-dominated, clonality median roughly 0.0089. V usage most resembled the co-twin in 13 of 16 pairs. Unrelated CF individuals shared fewer identical clonotypes than monozygotic CF twins. Shared CDR3 numbers were not associated with age, concordance or severity.

Trimming removed 8 bases from V and 8 bases from J, with 12 bases in between. The CDR3 has 11 amino acids. Germline lookup yields CDR1 MDHEN and CDR2 SYDVKM. The repertoire was sequenced with immunoSEQ multiplex PCR; TCRdb's copy has only in-frame clones and lacks some. The sample holds tens of thousands of clones, around 96% seen once. This clonotype was sampled from a girl aged 2 to 9 with cystic fibrosis. The chain links TRBV28 to TRBJ1-2, with D unclear. Sequencing was done on a sample of blood. The CDR3 loop reads CASLVLGGYTF. CDR3 nucleotide sequence: TGTGCCAGCCTCGTTCTGGGCGGCTACACCTTC.